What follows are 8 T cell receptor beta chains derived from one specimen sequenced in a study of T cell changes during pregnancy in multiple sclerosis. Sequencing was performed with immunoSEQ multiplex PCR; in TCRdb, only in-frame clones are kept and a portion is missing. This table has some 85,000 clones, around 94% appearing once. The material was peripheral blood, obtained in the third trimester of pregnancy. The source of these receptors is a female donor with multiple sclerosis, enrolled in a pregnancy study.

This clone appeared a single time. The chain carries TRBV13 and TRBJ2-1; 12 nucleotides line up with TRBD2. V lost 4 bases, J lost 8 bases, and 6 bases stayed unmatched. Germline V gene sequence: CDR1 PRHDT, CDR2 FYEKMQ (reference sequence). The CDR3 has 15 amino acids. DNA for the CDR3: TGTGCCAGCAGCTACTGGACTAGCGGGAACGATGAGCAGTTCTTC. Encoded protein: CASSYWTSGNDEQFF.

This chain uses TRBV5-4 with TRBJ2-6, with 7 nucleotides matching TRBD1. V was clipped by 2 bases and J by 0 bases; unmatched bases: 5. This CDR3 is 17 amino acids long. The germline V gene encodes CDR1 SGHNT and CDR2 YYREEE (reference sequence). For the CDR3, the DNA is TGTGCCAGCAGCTTAGACAGGGTAGACTCTGGGGCCAACGTCCTGACTTTC. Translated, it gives CASSLDRVDSGANVLTF.

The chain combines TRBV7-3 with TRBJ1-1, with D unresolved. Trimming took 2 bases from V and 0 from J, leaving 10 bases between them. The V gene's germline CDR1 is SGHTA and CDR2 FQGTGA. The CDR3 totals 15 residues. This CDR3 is CASSLGQVMNTEAFF. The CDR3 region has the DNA TGTGCCAGCAGCTTAGGGCAGGTCATGAACACTGAAGCTTTCTTT.

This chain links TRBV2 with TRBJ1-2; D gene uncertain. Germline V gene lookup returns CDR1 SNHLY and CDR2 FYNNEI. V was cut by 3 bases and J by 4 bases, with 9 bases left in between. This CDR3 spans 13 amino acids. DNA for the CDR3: TGTGCCAGCAGTGACAACAGTATCTATGGCTACACCTTC. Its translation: CASSDNSIYGYTF.

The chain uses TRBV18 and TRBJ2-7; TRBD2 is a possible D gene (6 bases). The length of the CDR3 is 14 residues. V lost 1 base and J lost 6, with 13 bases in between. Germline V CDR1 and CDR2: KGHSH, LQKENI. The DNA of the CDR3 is TGTGCCAGCTCACCACTTGCCCAGGGAGGCGAGCAGTACTTC. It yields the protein CASSPLAQGGEQYF.

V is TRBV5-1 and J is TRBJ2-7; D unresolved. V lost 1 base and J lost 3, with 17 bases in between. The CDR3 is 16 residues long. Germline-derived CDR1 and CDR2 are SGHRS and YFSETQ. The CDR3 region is CASSLNPLDLGYEQYF. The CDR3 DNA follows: TGCGCCAGCAGCTTGAACCCATTAGACTTAGGCTACGAGCAGTACTTC. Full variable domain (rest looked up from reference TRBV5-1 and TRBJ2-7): KAGVTQTPRYLIKTRGQQVTLSCSPISGHRSVSWYQQTPGQGLQFLFEYFSETQRNKGNFPGRFSGRQFSNSRSEMNVSTLELGDSALYLCASSLNPLDLGYEQYFGPGTRLTVT.

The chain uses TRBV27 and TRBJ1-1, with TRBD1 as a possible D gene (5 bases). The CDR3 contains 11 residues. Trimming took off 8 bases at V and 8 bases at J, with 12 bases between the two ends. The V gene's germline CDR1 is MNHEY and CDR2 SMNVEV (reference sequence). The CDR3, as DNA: TGTGCCAGCCTGAAAGGGGTCGAAGCTTTCTTT. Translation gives CASLKGVEAFF.

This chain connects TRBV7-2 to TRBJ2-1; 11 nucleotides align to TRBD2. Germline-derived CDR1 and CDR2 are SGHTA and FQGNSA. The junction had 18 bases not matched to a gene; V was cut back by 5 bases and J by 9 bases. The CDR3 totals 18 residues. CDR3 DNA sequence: TGTGCCAGCAGCCCAGGCGTCATAGCGGGAGGGCCGGGCGGTGAGCAGTTCTTC. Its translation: CASSPGVIAGGPGGEQFF.